Listed below are T cell receptor beta chains from one sample, sequenced in a study of blood T cell repertoires in COVID-19. Only in-frame clones appear in the TCRdb table, and some are missing; sequencing was by immunoSEQ multiplex PCR. This repertoire shows about 360,000 clones, roughly 90% found once; its top ten account for roughly 2%. Sequencing was done on a sample of PBMCs or T cells enriched from blood (not recorded which). These receptors all come from a woman in her thirties or forties with acute COVID-19. Each CDR3 is given with its conserved first and last residue. The order of the fields is CDR3 DNA, CDR3 protein, V gene, clone size, D gene, J gene. A D gene is named only where the DNA matches it firmly. Clone size is given for some rows only: seen once, a few or many times, or a class if the clone is expanded.

DNA: TGTGCCAGTAGTTTCACAGGGGAGAATAATTCACCCCTCCACTTT; CDR3: CASSFTGENNSPLHF; V: TRBV19; size: NA; D: TRBD1; J: TRBJ1-6
DNA: TGCGCCAGCAGCTGGGGTCGTCCTAGCGGGGGGAGCTCCTACAATGAGCAGTTCTTC; CDR3: CASSWGRPSGGSSYNEQFF; V: TRBV5-1; size: NA; D: TRBD2; J: TRBJ2-1
DNA: TGCACCAGCAGCCAAGTCATGGGGGGGGGTCGGAATGAGCAGTTCTTC; CDR3: CTSSQVMGGGRNEQFF; V: TRBV1; size: NA; D: NA; J: TRBJ2-1
DNA: TGTGCCAGTAGTCCCCGGGCTAGCGGGGGCGCAGATACGCAGTATTTT; CDR3: CASSPRASGGADTQYF; V: TRBV19; size: NA; D: TRBD2; J: TRBJ2-3
DNA: TGTGCCAGTAGCCCATACCAGGGACAGCAAATTATTCGGTTC; CDR3: CASSPYQGQQIIRF; V: TRBV19; size: NA; D: TRBD1; J: TRBJ2-4
DNA: TGTGCCAGCAGCCCCCGGGGACTGGGTTCACCCCTCCACTTT; CDR3: CASSPRGLGSPLHF; V: TRBV13; size: NA; D: NA; J: TRBJ1-6
DNA: TGTGCCAGCTCTCCGACGATGGAGTCTGAAGCTTTCTTT; CDR3: CASSPTMESEAFF; V: TRBV18; size: NA; D: NA; J: TRBJ1-1
DNA: TGTGCCAGCTCACCAACCGGGGTACACGAGCAGTACTTC; CDR3: CASSPTGVHEQYF; V: TRBV18; size: NA; D: NA; J: TRBJ2-7
DNA: TGTGCCAGCAGCCAGGACAGGGGGCTTAACGAGCAGTACTTC; CDR3: CASSQDRGLNEQYF; V: TRBV3-1/TRBV3-2; size: NA; D: TRBD1; J: TRBJ2-7
DNA: TGTGCCAGCAGTTACAATGCCGTCGGGCAGGGCGGCGAGCAGTACTTC; CDR3: CASSYNAVGQGGEQYF; V: TRBV6-5; size: NA; D: NA; J: TRBJ2-7
DNA: TGTGCCAGCAATGGGCCTTCTAATTCACCCCTCCACTTT; CDR3: CASNGPSNSPLHF; V: TRBV6-5; size: few; D: NA; J: TRBJ1-6
DNA: TGTGCCAGCAGCTTATTTAGCGGCGGGGAGCTGTTTTTT; CDR3: CASSLFSGGELFF; V: TRBV7-9; size: NA; D: NA; J: TRBJ2-2
DNA: TGTGCCAGCAGTTTACGTACGGGACAGAACTCACCCCTCCACTTT; CDR3: CASSLRTGQNSPLHF; V: TRBV27; size: NA; D: TRBD1; J: TRBJ1-6
DNA: TGCGCCAGCAGCCAAGGGGTGGGCACCACCTACGAGCAGTACTTC; CDR3: CASSQGVGTTYEQYF; V: TRBV4-1; size: NA; D: NA; J: TRBJ2-7
DNA: TGTGCCAGCAGCCAACAGTTGTTACAGGGGGCAAATACGCAGTATTTT; CDR3: CASSQQLLQGANTQYF; V: TRBV3-1/TRBV3-2; size: once; D: TRBD1; J: TRBJ2-3
DNA: TGTGCCAGTAACCAGGGATCAGGAAACACCATATATTTT; CDR3: CASNQGSGNTIYF; V: TRBV19; size: NA; D: NA; J: TRBJ1-3
DNA: TGTGCCAGCAGCATTCCGACAGGGGGTAGTGAAAAACTGTTTTTT; CDR3: CASSIPTGGSEKLFF; V: TRBV7-2; size: NA; D: TRBD1; J: TRBJ1-4
DNA: TGTGCCAGCAGTTTTGAGGAGGGCATTTGGGGCTATGGCTACACCTTC; CDR3: CASSFEEGIWGYGYTF; V: TRBV28; size: NA; D: NA; J: TRBJ1-2
DNA: TGTGCCAGCAGCCAAGACGGGGGGGCCCTTTTACCCCAGCATTTT; CDR3: CASSQDGGALLPQHF; V: TRBV3-1/TRBV3-2; size: NA; D: NA; J: TRBJ1-5
DNA: TGTGCCAGCAGTTTTACAGGGCGAGCTTTCTTT; CDR3: CASSFTGRAFF; V: TRBV12-3/TRBV12-4; size: NA; D: NA; J: TRBJ1-1
DNA: TGTGCCAGCAGCCCCGACTTATACAATGAGCAGTTCTTC; CDR3: CASSPDLYNEQFF; V: TRBV5-8; size: NA; D: NA; J: TRBJ2-1
DNA: TGTGCCAGCAGTTACCCCAAGGCCACTAGCGGGCGAAACACCGGGGAGCTGTTTTTT; CDR3: CASSYPKATSGRNTGELFF; V: TRBV6-2/TRBV6-3; size: NA; D: TRBD2; J: TRBJ2-2
DNA: TGTGCCAGCAGGCCGTGGACTAGCGGGGGGGCCGGGGAGCTGTTTTTT; CDR3: CASRPWTSGGAGELFF; V: TRBV2; size: NA; D: TRBD2; J: TRBJ2-2
DNA: TGTGCCAGCAGCCAAACCAGGGGTAAGACGGAAAACTATGGCTACACCTTC; CDR3: CASSQTRGKTENYGYTF; V: TRBV7-9; size: NA; D: NA; J: TRBJ1-2
DNA: TGTGCCAGCAGCTTAGTGGGACAGGGTCCCTACGAGCAGTACTTC; CDR3: CASSLVGQGPYEQYF; V: TRBV11-2; size: NA; D: TRBD1; J: TRBJ2-7
DNA: TGCGCCAGCAGGAGTACCGGGACAGTTAATGAAAAACTGTTTTTT; CDR3: CASRSTGTVNEKLFF; V: TRBV4-1; size: NA; D: TRBD1; J: TRBJ1-4
DNA: TGTGCCAGCAGCTTTGGGCGGGGTTCCTACGAGCAGTACTTC; CDR3: CASSFGRGSYEQYF; V: TRBV5-5; size: NA; D: NA; J: TRBJ2-7
DNA: TGTGCCAGCAGCTTGGATGCCGGGACAGGGGGAAAATATGACACCGGGGAGCTGTTTTTT; CDR3: CASSLDAGTGGKYDTGELFF; V: TRBV7-6; size: many; D: TRBD1; J: TRBJ2-2
DNA: TGTGCCAGCAGTGAAGCCCCGAACTCCATAGCCAAAAACATTCAGTACTTC; CDR3: CASSEAPNSIAKNIQYF; V: TRBV6-1; size: NA; D: NA; J: TRBJ2-4
DNA: TGTGCCACCAGTGATTCGAAGGGAAGCGGAGAGACCCAGTACTTC; CDR3: CATSDSKGSGETQYF; V: TRBV24-1; size: once; D: NA; J: TRBJ2-5
DNA: TGTGCCACCAGTGATATTACCGGGACAGGGTCCTACAATGAGCAGTTCTTC; CDR3: CATSDITGTGSYNEQFF; V: TRBV24-1; size: NA; D: TRBD1; J: TRBJ2-1
DNA: TGTGCCAGCAGCCGAGGCAGCTTGAACACTGAAGCTTTCTTT; CDR3: CASSRGSLNTEAFF; V: TRBV3-1/TRBV3-2; size: NA; D: NA; J: TRBJ1-1
DNA: TGTGCCAGTAGTCCCCGCGTCCGAGATACGCAGTATTTT; CDR3: CASSPRVRDTQYF; V: TRBV19; size: NA; D: NA; J: TRBJ2-3
DNA: TGCAGCGTTGGCGGGTCGGGGGGACCCACAGATACGCAGTATTTT; CDR3: CSVGGSGGPTDTQYF; V: TRBV29-1; size: NA; D: TRBD2; J: TRBJ2-3
DNA: TGCAGCGTTGAAGAGGGCAGGGGTGGAAACACCATATATTTT; CDR3: CSVEEGRGGNTIYF; V: TRBV29-1; size: NA; D: NA; J: TRBJ1-3
DNA: TGTGCCAGCAGCGTCCTATCCGGGACAGGGGAGGGCTACACCTTC; CDR3: CASSVLSGTGEGYTF; V: TRBV7-9; size: NA; D: TRBD1; J: TRBJ1-2
DNA: TGCAGTGCTAGTGTGCAGGGGCTGGCAGATACGCAGTATTTT; CDR3: CSASVQGLADTQYF; V: TRBV20-1; size: NA; D: NA; J: TRBJ2-3
DNA: TGTGCCAGCACCATGACTAGCGGGGTACAAGAGACCCAGTACTTC; CDR3: CASTMTSGVQETQYF; V: TRBV9; size: NA; D: TRBD2; J: TRBJ2-5
DNA: TGTGCCAGCAGCCCGAAGGCGGGGGGGCTCGGTGGCACAGATACGCAGTATTTT; CDR3: CASSPKAGGLGGTDTQYF; V: TRBV7-9; size: NA; D: TRBD2; J: TRBJ2-3
DNA: TGTGCCAGTACAGAAATCTTTCTAGGACAGGGGGTGAACACTGAAGCTTTCTTT; CDR3: CASTEIFLGQGVNTEAFF; V: TRBV19; size: NA; D: TRBD1; J: TRBJ1-1
DNA: TGTGCCAGCAAACAGGGAGTGGATGGCTACACCTTC; CDR3: CASKQGVDGYTF; V: TRBV2; size: few; D: NA; J: TRBJ1-2
DNA: TGTGCCAGTGATTCCGGGACAGGGGGATATGGCTACACCTTC; CDR3: CASDSGTGGYGYTF; V: TRBV19; size: many; D: TRBD1; J: TRBJ1-2
DNA: TGTGCCAGTAGTATAGAGGACAGACTATTCTACAATGAGCAGTTCTTC; CDR3: CASSIEDRLFYNEQFF; V: TRBV19; size: NA; D: NA; J: TRBJ2-1
DNA: TGTGCCAGCAGTTTGTCAGGGGTCGAATCCCCAAGCATTCAGTACTTC; CDR3: CASSLSGVESPSIQYF; V: TRBV6-5; size: NA; D: NA; J: TRBJ2-4
DNA: TGTGCCAGCAGCGTATCCGGCGGTGACACCGGGGAGCTGTTTTTT; CDR3: CASSVSGGDTGELFF; V: TRBV9; size: few; D: NA; J: TRBJ2-2
DNA: TGTGCCAGCAGCCCAGCGGGGGGGCCTACAGATACGCAGTATTTT; CDR3: CASSPAGGPTDTQYF; V: TRBV9; size: NA; D: TRBD2; J: TRBJ2-3
DNA: TGTGCCTGGGCGAGGTGGTCAACTAATGAAAAACTGTTTTTT; CDR3: CAWARWSTNEKLFF; V: TRBV30; size: NA; D: NA; J: TRBJ1-4
DNA: TGCGCCAGCAGCCAGGACAGGGCAAATGAAAAACTGTTTTTT; CDR3: CASSQDRANEKLFF; V: TRBV5-1; size: once; D: TRBD1; J: TRBJ1-4
DNA: TGCGCCAGCAGCCAAGATCTGGACAGGGGAGGGAACACCGGGGAGCTGTTTTTT; CDR3: CASSQDLDRGGNTGELFF; V: TRBV4-1; size: NA; D: TRBD1; J: TRBJ2-2
DNA: TGCGCCAGCAGCCAAGAAGCTTTACAGGGGAGATCGGATACGCAGTATTTT; CDR3: CASSQEALQGRSDTQYF; V: TRBV4-1; size: NA; D: TRBD1; J: TRBJ2-3
DNA: TGCGCCAGCAGCTTGCCAGCCCCGACAGGCACAGATACGCAGTATTTT; CDR3: CASSLPAPTGTDTQYF; V: TRBV5-1; size: NA; D: NA; J: TRBJ2-3